Listed below are T cell receptor beta chains from one sample, sequenced in a study of T cell responses to AZD1222 COVID-19 vaccine. Generated by immunoSEQ multiplex PCR, the TCRdb table keeps only in-frame clones and is missing some. The sample shows roughly 160,000 clones, approximately 87% of them seen only once. The source was peripheral blood, collected 28 days after the second AZD1222 dose. The receptor set was obtained from an adult who received the AZD1222 COVID-19 vaccine. Each CDR3 is given with its conserved first and last residue. The order of the fields is V gene, CDR3 length, CDR3 protein.

>TRBV6-5|16
CASSYSILGRNYGYTF
>TRBV7-8|16
CASSPRPAQNNSPLHF
>TRBV30|14
CAWSVWGAGGKLFF
>TRBV10-3|15
CAISVQGLGPTEAFF
>TRBV5-1|19
CASSAATPGVQGARDTQYF
>TRBV4-1|15
CASSQDWTGDGELFF
>TRBV5-4|13
CASSQGESTEAFF
>TRBV10-3|14
CAISDGQGTYEQYF
>TRBV9|15
CASSVDGGVTDTQYF
>TRBV4-1|16
CASSPRGLEGNTEAFF
>TRBV11-2|14
CASTARGGTDTQYF
>TRBV7-2|13
CASSTPSTDTQYF
>TRBV18|16
CASSPPWDTWGDTQYF